This T cell receptor (beta chain) was captured by sequencing in a study of blood T cell repertoires in COVID-19. This CDR3 region has 14 residues. Germline V lookup: CDR1 LNHDA, CDR2 SQIVND (reference sequence). Trimming pared 7 bases from V and 5 bases from J, leaving 14 bases between. Measured with immunoSEQ multiplex PCR; TCRdb has only the in-frame clones, and not every one. The sample includes more than 90,000 clones, approximately 80% seen only once; the top ten take 2.5% to 3%. The rearrangement joins TRBV19 to TRBJ2-2; a possible D gene is TRBD1 (6 bases). This TCR was sampled from a man aged 50 or older with acute or convalescent COVID-19. Sequenced sample: peripheral blood. The CDR3 sequence is CASTAGVMTGELFF. CDR3 nucleotide sequence: TGTGCCAGTACTGCAGGGGTGATGACCGGGGAGCTGTTTTTT.